The next 18 T cell receptor beta chains were all read from a single sample in a study of T cells in Graves' hyperthyroidism and ophthalmopathy. RNA transcripts gave rise to amplified TCR beta CDR3 regions. RT-PCR in the first round (using the HTBI primer set) targeted the TCR CDR3. TCRdb re-analysed the multiplex PCR reads in MiXCR, keeping a single row per CDR3 protein. Of hundreds of thousands of distinct CDR3 sequences in the sample, less than 25% were seen once. Input material: blood. The receptor set was obtained from a man aged 30-40 years with Graves' ophthalmopathy.

The CDR3 protein is CASSPRDYPYNEQFF. As DNA, the CDR3 is TGTGCCAGCAGCCCTCGGGACTACCCATACAATGAGCAGTTCTTC. The chain recombines TRBV9 with TRBJ2-1; 7 bases match TRBD2. In germline, CDR1 is SGDLS, CDR2 YYNGEE. The CDR3 is 15 residues long. V was pared by 4 bases and J by 4 bases, with 8 bases of the junction left unmatched.

This clonotype appeared many times. The gene calls are TRBV30 and TRBJ2-1, with no clear D. This CDR3 spans 13 amino acids. Germline assignment: CDR1 GTSNPN and CDR2 SVGIG (reference sequence). The V and J ends lost 0 bases and 5 bases respectively, with 8 bases between them. CDR3 nucleotides: TGTGCCTGGAGTGTGGGTGGGAACAATGAGCAGTTCTTC. Its translation: CAWSVGGNNEQFF.

This clonotype was observed many times. This rearrangement joins TRBV2 to TRBJ2-1; no clear D. The CDR3 is made up of 11 amino acids. Trimming stripped 7 bases from V and 7 bases from J, with 8 bases between. Germline loops: CDR1 SNHLY, CDR2 FYNNEI. For the CDR3, the DNA is TGTGCCAGCAAATCGGTAAATGAGCAGTTCTTC. Amino acids: CASKSVNEQFF.

This clonotype has more than one count but fewer than ten. V and J are TRBV7-2 and TRBJ2-3, with D possibly TRBD2 on 6 matching bases. Trimming stripped 4 bases from V and 5 bases from J, with 13 bases between. The CDR3 sequence is 14 residues long. The V gene's germline CDR1 is SGHTA and CDR2 FQGNSA. CDR3 sequence reads: CASSSPGLLDTQYF. CDR3 nucleotides: TGTGCCAGCAGCTCCCCGGGACTTCTAGATACGCAGTATTTT. The entire variable domain, with the rest obtained from reference TRBV7-2 and TRBJ2-3, is as follows: GAGVSQSPSNKVTEKGKDVELRCDPISGHTALYWYRQSLGQGLEFLIYFQGNSAPDKSGLPSDRFSAERTGGSVSTLTIQRTQQEDSAVYLCASSSPGLLDTQYFGPGTRLTVL.

The gene calls are TRBV20-1 and TRBJ1-6, with D maybe TRBD1 (5 bases). The CDR3 sequence is 16 residues long. V was pared by 3 bases and J by 4 bases, with 16 bases between. CDR1 and CDR2 from the germline V gene are DFQATT and SNEGSKA (reference sequence). The CDR3 is CSASPWGTVYNSPLHF. CDR3 sequence (DNA): TGCAGTGCTAGCCCCTGGGGGACCGTATATAATTCACCCCTCCACTTT.

With respect to this clonotype: This may be a read error, as it is one base from a much larger clone. J is TRBJ1-2 and V is TRBV12-3 or TRBV12-4; D perhaps matches TRBD1 (5 bases). V was pared by 3 bases and J by 4 bases, with 9 bases between. The length of the CDR3 is 13 residues. CDR3 sequence (DNA): TGTGCCAGCAGTTTGCACAGGCCCTATGGCTACACCTTC. Its protein product is CASSLHRPYGYTF.

This clonotype was detected many times. The chain employs TRBV18 and TRBJ2-5; TRBD1 agrees at 7 bases. Trimming took 8 bases from V and 4 from J; bases not matched to a gene: 7. Germline V gene sequence: CDR1 KGHSH, CDR2 LQKENI. This CDR3 has 13 amino acids. The CDR3 sequence: CASNQGVGETQYF. CDR3 in DNA: TGTGCCAGCAACCAGGGGGTTGGAGAGACCCAGTACTTC.

The chain is built from TRBV15 and TRBJ1-5; 7 nucleotides line up with TRBD1. V lost 8 bases and J lost 7; bases outside the gene matches: 14. This CDR3 has 15 amino acids. Looked up from germline, CDR1 is LNHNV and CDR2 is YYDKDF (reference sequence). The CDR3 here is CATSEGAGSRQPQHF. DNA of the CDR3: TGTGCCACCTCCGAGGGGGCGGGTTCGAGACAGCCCCAGCATTTT.

Of note for this clonotype: A much larger clone lies a single base off, so this may be a read error. This chain joins TRBV15 and TRBJ1-1; 7 bases align to TRBD1. Trimming removed 5 bases from V and 4 bases from J; junction bases left unmatched: 13. Germline values: CDR1 LNHNV, CDR2 YYDKDF (reference sequence). This CDR3 region has 16 residues. The CDR3 region is CATSVGQTQLSTEAFF. The CDR3 bases are TGTGCCACCAGCGTGGGACAGACCCAACTTAGCACTGAAGCTTTCTTT.

This clonotype has ten or more counts. The chain couples TRBV5-1 to TRBJ2-1; 7 nucleotides match TRBD2. The germline V gene has CDR1 SGHRS and CDR2 YFSETQ. The V and J ends lost 4 bases and 1 base, in that order; junction bases with no gene match: 2. CDR3 length: 14 residues. The CDR3 region has the DNA TGCGCCAGCAGCCGGGACTATTCCTACAATGAGCAGTTCTTC. Translated, it gives CASSRDYSYNEQFF.

Ten or more counts support this clonotype. The genes are TRBV12-3 or TRBV12-4 and TRBJ1-2, with D uncertain. Trimming cost V 3 bases and J 3 bases, with 8 bases left between them. This CDR3 is built from 13 residues. CDR3 nucleotide sequence: TGTGCCAGCAGTTTTCTGGGATACTATGGCTACACCTTC. Its protein product is CASSFLGYYGYTF.

The table lists this clonotype with many counts. The rearrangement links TRBV12-3 or TRBV12-4 to TRBJ2-4; 10 bases match TRBD1. J was trimmed by 1 base and V by 5 bases; bases with no gene match: 5. This CDR3 region has 16 residues. DNA of the CDR3: TGTGCCAGCAGTCTGAGACAGGGGGCGGCCAAAAACATTCAGTACTTC. It is translated as CASSLRQGAAKNIQYF.

The CDR3 sequence is CSVVERSTGELFF. The DNA for the CDR3 is TGCAGCGTTGTGGAACGGTCAACCGGGGAGCTGTTTTTT. The rearrangement joins TRBV29-1 to TRBJ2-2, with D unresolved. Germline V gene lookup returns CDR1 SQVTM and CDR2 ANQGSEA. The CDR3 is 13 residues long. Trimming removed 4 bases at V and 5 bases at J, with 11 bases between.

As regards this clonotype: This may arise from a read error, as a much more abundant clone is one base away. This sequence joins TRBV5-1 and TRBJ1-1; the D gene is possibly TRBD1 (6 bases). The CDR3 consists of 15 residues. V was cut by 0 bases and J by 4 bases, with 13 bases left in between. Germline V gene data show CDR1 as SGHRS and CDR2 as YFSETQ. The CDR3 region is CASSLVGGSSTEAFF. DNA of the CDR3: TGCGCCAGCAGCTTGGTAGGGGGGTCGAGCACTGAAGCTTTCTTT.

This clonotype was observed a handful of times. Here the CDR3 DNA reads TGTGCCAGCAGATCTGCAAACAACGGAAACAATGAGCAGTTCTTC. Residues: CASRSANNGNNEQFF. V is TRBV6-1 and J is TRBJ2-1; D gene unclear. The CDR3 extends over 15 amino acids. Germline CDR1 MNHNS, CDR2 SASEGT. V was cut by 6 bases and J by 5 bases, with 17 bases left in between.

The J gene is TRBJ2-2, the V gene TRBV5-1; possible D gene TRBD1, 5 bases. V was clipped by 2 bases and J by 4 bases, with 12 bases between them. This CDR3 spans 15 amino acids. Germline V gene lookup returns CDR1 SGHRS and CDR2 YFSETQ. DNA of the CDR3: TGCGCCAGCAGCTTAACGACAGCCGTCACCGGGGAGCTGTTTTTT. Translating it yields CASSLTTAVTGELFF.

This clonotype was detected ten times or more. This chain links TRBV27 with TRBJ2-2, with no clear D. From germline, CDR1 is MNHEY and CDR2 SMNVEV (reference sequence). CDR3 length: 17 residues. V dropped 6 bases and J dropped 0 bases, with 17 bases sitting between them. The CDR3 coding sequence is TGTGCCAGCAGCCTAACTGCCTCACCTTCGAACACCGGGGAGCTGTTTTTT. It yields the protein CASSLTASPSNTGELFF.

The V call is TRBV7-3, the J call TRBJ2-1; D is uncertain. V shed 2 bases and J shed 10 bases, with 18 bases lying between them. CDR3 size: 15 residues. Germline assignment: CDR1 SGHTA and CDR2 FQGTGA. The CDR3 is CASSLPPREDLEQFF. The CDR3 coding sequence is TGTGCCAGCAGCTTACCCCCTAGAGAAGACCTGGAGCAGTTCTTC.